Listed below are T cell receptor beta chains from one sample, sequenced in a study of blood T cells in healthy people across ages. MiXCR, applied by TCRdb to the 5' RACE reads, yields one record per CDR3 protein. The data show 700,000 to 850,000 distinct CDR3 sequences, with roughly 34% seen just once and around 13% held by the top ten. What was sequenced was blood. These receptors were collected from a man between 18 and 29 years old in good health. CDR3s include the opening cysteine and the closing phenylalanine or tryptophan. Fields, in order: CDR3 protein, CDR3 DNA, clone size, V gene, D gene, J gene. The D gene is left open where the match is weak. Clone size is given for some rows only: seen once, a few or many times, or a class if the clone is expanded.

CDR3 protein: CASSQQGTSLTQYF
CDR3 DNA: TGTGCCAGCAGTCAGCAAGGGACTAGTCTGACCCAGTACTTC
clone size: few
V gene: TRBV27
D gene: TRBD2
J gene: TRBJ2-5

CDR3 protein: CSASGTQRASYEQYF
CDR3 DNA: TGCAGTGCTAGTGGGACCCAACGCGCTTCCTACGAGCAGTACTTC
clone size: .
V gene: TRBV20-1
D gene: .
J gene: TRBJ2-7

CDR3 protein: CASSQEQGPPNRKLFF
CDR3 DNA: TGTGCCAGCAGCCAAGAACAGGGCCCTCCAAACCGAAAACTGTTTTTT
clone size: few
V gene: TRBV4-2
D gene: .
J gene: TRBJ1-4

CDR3 protein: CAWSVETRGYTF
CDR3 DNA: TGTGCCTGGAGTGTAGAGACCAGGGGCTACACCTTC
clone size: .
V gene: TRBV30
D gene: .
J gene: TRBJ1-2

CDR3 protein: CASSRVTDFQETQYF
CDR3 DNA: TGCGCCAGCAGCCGAGTGACGGATTTCCAAGAGACCCAGTACTTC
clone size: .
V gene: TRBV4-1
D gene: .
J gene: TRBJ2-5

CDR3 protein: CASSVERGNQPQHF
CDR3 DNA: TGTGCCAGCAGTGTGGAGAGGGGCAATCAGCCCCAGCATTTT
clone size: many
V gene: TRBV2
D gene: .
J gene: TRBJ1-5

CDR3 protein: CASSPDPRPLLIENAEAFF
CDR3 DNA: TGTGCCAGCAGCCCCGATCCAAGACCCCTCCTTATTGAGAACGCTGAAGCTTTCTTT
clone size: .
V gene: TRBV14
D gene: .
J gene: TRBJ1-1

CDR3 protein: CASSPLTQGGYEQFF
CDR3 DNA: TGTGCCAGCAGTCCTCTAACGCAGGGGGGGTACGAGCAGTTCTTC
clone size: .
V gene: TRBV21-1
D gene: .
J gene: TRBJ2-1

CDR3 protein: CASSSGAGAARTIYF
CDR3 DNA: TGTGCCAGCAGCTCCGGCGCGGGGGCGGCGCGGACCATATATTTT
clone size: .
V gene: TRBV7-2
D gene: .
J gene: TRBJ1-3

CDR3 protein: CAIKGTSGHNEQFF
CDR3 DNA: TGTGCCATCAAAGGGACTAGCGGACACAATGAGCAGTTCTTC
clone size: .
V gene: TRBV10-3
D gene: TRBD2
J gene: TRBJ2-1

CDR3 protein: CASSVAGTNEKLFF
CDR3 DNA: TGTGCCAGCAGCGTAGCGGGGACTAATGAAAAACTGTTTTTT
clone size: once
V gene: TRBV9
D gene: .
J gene: TRBJ1-4

CDR3 protein: CASSFSTNYGYTF
CDR3 DNA: TGCGCCAGCAGCTTCTCGACTAACTATGGCTACACCTTC
clone size: many
V gene: TRBV5-1
D gene: .
J gene: TRBJ1-2

CDR3 protein: CSARVGDYGYTF
CDR3 DNA: TGCAGTGCTAGAGTAGGTGATTATGGCTACACCTTC
clone size: many
V gene: TRBV20-1
D gene: .
J gene: TRBJ1-2

CDR3 protein: CASSRQAQYNEQYF
CDR3 DNA: TGTGCCAGCAGTCGACAGGCTCAGTACAATGAGCAGTACTTC
clone size: few
V gene: TRBV12-3/TRBV12-4
D gene: .
J gene: TRBJ2-7

CDR3 protein: CASSLRPHNEQFF
CDR3 DNA: TGTGCCAGCAGTTTGCGCCCCCACAATGAGCAGTTCTTC
clone size: few
V gene: TRBV27
D gene: .
J gene: TRBJ2-1

CDR3 protein: CSASYRGFDQPQHF
CDR3 DNA: TGCAGTGCTAGTTACAGGGGATTCGATCAGCCCCAGCATTTT
clone size: few
V gene: TRBV20-1
D gene: TRBD1
J gene: TRBJ1-5

CDR3 protein: CATSRGTASSYEQYF
CDR3 DNA: TGTGCCACCAGCAGAGGGACAGCGAGCTCCTACGAGCAGTACTTC
clone size: few
V gene: TRBV15
D gene: .
J gene: TRBJ2-7

CDR3 protein: CSAPVTRGRPNEQFF
CDR3 DNA: TGCAGTGCTCCCGTAACCCGGGGAAGACCCAATGAGCAGTTCTTC
clone size: .
V gene: TRBV20-1
D gene: .
J gene: TRBJ2-1

CDR3 protein: CASRPAGANYGYTF
CDR3 DNA: TGTGCCAGCAGACCCGCAGGGGCGAACTATGGCTACACCTTC
clone size: .
V gene: TRBV6-5
D gene: .
J gene: TRBJ1-2

CDR3 protein: CASSYSTRRGSTDTQYF
CDR3 DNA: TGTGCCAGCAGTTACTCCACCAGGCGGGGGTCCACAGATACGCAGTATTTT
clone size: .
V gene: TRBV6-5
D gene: TRBD2
J gene: TRBJ2-3

CDR3 protein: CASSTAVGTDTQYF
CDR3 DNA: TGCGCCAGCAGTACAGCGGTCGGCACAGATACGCAGTATTTT
clone size: many
V gene: TRBV5-1
D gene: .
J gene: TRBJ2-3

CDR3 protein: CASSLAPRGNEQYF
CDR3 DNA: TGTGCCAGCAGTTTAGCACCCCGGGGGAACGAGCAGTACTTC
clone size: .
V gene: TRBV12-3/TRBV12-4
D gene: .
J gene: TRBJ2-7

CDR3 protein: CASSRVVDPNQPQHF
CDR3 DNA: TGTGCCAGCAGCCGCGTGGTAGACCCAAATCAGCCCCAGCATTTT
clone size: .
V gene: TRBV5-5
D gene: .
J gene: TRBJ1-5

CDR3 protein: CASSQDRAGEGEQYF
CDR3 DNA: TGTGCCAGCAGCCAAGACAGGGCAGGGGAGGGCGAGCAGTACTTC
clone size: .
V gene: TRBV4-2
D gene: .
J gene: TRBJ2-7

CDR3 protein: CASTDTGVSYNEQFF
CDR3 DNA: TGTGCCAGCACCGACACAGGGGTTTCCTACAATGAGCAGTTCTTC
clone size: .
V gene: TRBV2
D gene: TRBD1
J gene: TRBJ2-1

CDR3 protein: CASSQVNPTDTQYF
CDR3 DNA: TGTGCCAGCAGCCAAGTCAACCCGACAGATACGCAGTATTTT
clone size: few
V gene: TRBV3-1
D gene: .
J gene: TRBJ2-3

CDR3 protein: CASSFASNTMNTEAFF
CDR3 DNA: TGCGCCAGCAGCTTCGCTTCTAATACAATGAACACTGAAGCTTTCTTT
clone size: .
V gene: TRBV5-1
D gene: .
J gene: TRBJ1-1

CDR3 protein: CASSLAPPGFAYNEQYF
CDR3 DNA: TGTGCCAGCAGTTTAGCCCCACCGGGATTTGCCTACAATGAGCAGTACTTC
clone size: few
V gene: TRBV6-5
D gene: .
J gene: TRBJ2-7

CDR3 protein: CASSSGVGRSGNTIYF
CDR3 DNA: TGTGCCAGCAGCTCGGGGGTTGGTCGCTCTGGAAACACCATATATTTT
clone size: .
V gene: TRBV5-6
D gene: .
J gene: TRBJ1-3

CDR3 protein: CASSSPSEFHEQFF
CDR3 DNA: TGTGCCAGCAGTTCACCTAGCGAGTTCCATGAGCAGTTCTTC
clone size: .
V gene: TRBV28
D gene: .
J gene: TRBJ2-1

CDR3 protein: CRGMSARYGYTF
CDR3 DNA: TGCAGGGGGATGTCAGCACGCTATGGCTACACCTTC
clone size: .
V gene: TRBV20-1
D gene: .
J gene: TRBJ1-2

CDR3 protein: CASRDSYQTNYGYTF
CDR3 DNA: TGTGCCAGCCGGGACAGTTACCAAACTAACTATGGCTACACCTTC
clone size: many
V gene: TRBV12-3/TRBV12-4
D gene: TRBD1
J gene: TRBJ1-2

CDR3 protein: CASSLADRPSTGELFF
CDR3 DNA: TGCGCCAGCAGCTTGGCGGACCGACCAAGTACCGGGGAGCTGTTTTTT
clone size: few
V gene: TRBV5-1
D gene: .
J gene: TRBJ2-2

CDR3 protein: CASSYSTRGVGREKLFF
CDR3 DNA: TGTGCCAGCAGTTACTCGACGCGCGGGGTTGGGAGAGAAAAACTGTTTTTT
clone size: few
V gene: TRBV6-5
D gene: .
J gene: TRBJ1-4

CDR3 protein: CASSYHLPTGGQQFF
CDR3 DNA: TGTGCCAGCAGCTACCATTTACCTACAGGGGGCCAGCAGTTCTTC
clone size: .
V gene: TRBV21-1
D gene: .
J gene: TRBJ2-1